This passage covers 23 T cell receptor beta chains from one sample sequenced in a study of cytomegalovirus exposure and HLA in healthy donors. Profiled with immunoSEQ multiplex PCR; TCRdb holds only in-frame clones, not every one. Among under 250,000 clones, 75% to 90% were seen once, and the ten largest hold roughly 6%. Material for sequencing was PBMCs. The origin of the receptors is a woman between 18 and 29 years old in good health and CMV-seronegative.

This sequence joins TRBV5-6 and TRBJ2-1; D may be TRBD2 (5 bases). V lost 4 bases and J lost 6, with 17 bases in between. CDR1 is SGHDT, CDR2 YYEEEE, per germline. CDR3 size: 15 residues. CDR3 residues: CASSLPEIARNEQFF. CDR3 nucleotide sequence: TGTGCCAGCAGCCTACCGGAGATAGCGCGCAATGAGCAGTTCTTC.

The chain has TRBV2 and TRBJ2-6; tentatively, D is TRBD1 or TRBD2 (5 bases each). The V gene lost 7 bases and the J gene lost 0 bases, with 13 bases spanning the gap. CDR1 SNHLY and CDR2 FYNNEI come from the germline V gene. The length of the CDR3 is 16 residues. The CDR3 coding sequence is TGTGCCAGCACCTCACGGGGCGGCTCTGGGGCCAACGTCCTGACTTTC. Amino acids: CASTSRGGSGANVLTF.

The rearrangement links TRBV5-6 to TRBJ2-1, with 9 bases lining up with TRBD2. This CDR3 is built from 16 residues. The germline V gene encodes CDR1 SGHDT and CDR2 YYEEEE. J was trimmed by 4 bases and V by 0 bases; bases with no gene match: 5. Here the CDR3 reads CASSLALAGRYNEQFF. CDR3 coding DNA: TGTGCCAGCAGCTTGGCCCTAGCGGGGCGATACAATGAGCAGTTCTTC. Drawing the rest from reference TRBV5-6 and TRBJ2-1, the complete variable domain is DAGVTQSPTHLIKTRGQQVTLRCSPKSGHDTVSWYQQALGQGPQFIFQYYEEEERQRGNFPDRFSGHQFPNYSSELNVNALLLGDSALYLCASSLALAGRYNEQFFGPGTRLTVL.

J is TRBJ1-6 and V is TRBV9; D perhaps matches TRBD1 (6 bases). The V and J ends lost 3 bases and 0 bases respectively, with 16 bases between them. This CDR3 is 18 amino acids long. Looked up from germline, CDR1 is SGDLS and CDR2 is YYNGEE. The CDR3: CASSGGQFHSSYNSPLHF. CDR3 DNA sequence: TGTGCCAGCAGCGGCGGACAGTTTCATAGCTCCTATAATTCACCCCTCCACTTT.

CDR3 sequence (DNA): TGTGCCAGCAGTCAATCACCCGGGACAGGGACCTCCTACGAGCAGTACTTC. The encoded protein is CASSQSPGTGTSYEQYF. V is TRBV28 and J is TRBJ2-7, with TRBD1 identical over 9 bases. The CDR3 is made up of 17 amino acids. The germline CDR1 and CDR2 sequences are MDHEN and SYDVKM. Germline trimming cut 5 bases from V and 0 bases from J; bases unmatched to any gene: 11.

This clone has just one count. The rearrangement links TRBV13 to TRBJ1-6; D possibly corresponds to TRBD1 (5 bases). Germline CDR1 reads PRHDT; CDR2 reads FYEKMQ (reference sequence). Trimming shortened V by 1 base and J by 6 bases, and 10 bases separated the two germline ends. The CDR3 has 15 amino acids. This chain's CDR3 is CASSLAQGVNSPLHF. The CDR3 DNA sequence: TGTGCCAGCAGCTTAGCCCAGGGTGTTAATTCACCCCTCCACTTT.

The chain is built from TRBV30 and TRBJ2-7, with a tentative D call TRBD1 (5 bases). V was cut by 3 bases and J by 0 bases, with 12 bases left in between. The CDR3 covers 14 residues. Per germline, CDR1 GTSNPN and CDR2 SVGIG (reference sequence). The CDR3 loop reads CAWRSGSGSYEQYF. The CDR3 bases are TGTGCCTGGAGGTCAGGGTCAGGCTCCTACGAGCAGTACTTC.

This chain uses TRBV29-1 with TRBJ1-2; no clear D gene. The V and J ends lost 5 bases and 0 bases respectively, with 4 bases between them. The CDR3 consists of 11 residues. Germline V gives CDR1 SQVTM, CDR2 ANQGSEA. The CDR3 reads CSVIANYGYTF. Written as DNA, the CDR3 is TGCAGCGTTATTGCTAACTATGGCTACACCTTC.

The chain employs TRBV28 and TRBJ1-2; no clear D. In germline, CDR1 is MDHEN, CDR2 SYDVKM. Trimming cost V 1 base and J 1 base, with 7 bases left between them. The CDR3 is 14 amino acids. The CDR3 DNA sequence: TGTGCCAGCAGTTTATTGAGCCGTAACTATGGCTACACCTTC. The encoded protein is CASSLLSRNYGYTF.

CDR3 sequence: CASSLSEAPYEQYF. As DNA, the CDR3 is TGTGCCAGCAGCCTTTCCGAGGCGCCGTACGAGCAGTACTTC. The chain employs TRBV7-2 and TRBJ2-7, with unresolved D. Germline V lookup: CDR1 SGHTA, CDR2 FQGNSA. The CDR3 covers 14 residues. V gave up 5 bases and J gave up 4 bases, with 15 bases separating them.

This clone was seen once. The chain links TRBV4-1 to TRBJ2-1; 10 bases line up with TRBD1. Germline CDR1 MGHRA, CDR2 YSYEKL. J lost 8 bases, V lost 1 base, and 11 bases had no gene match. The CDR3 contains 17 residues. This chain's CDR3 is CASSQASRDRGRYEQFF. CDR3 in DNA: TGCGCCAGCAGCCAAGCCTCCAGGGACAGGGGTAGGTATGAGCAGTTCTTC.

In this sample, this clone turned up once. At one boundary the junction diverges from the germline segment, which might be a read error. The chain has TRBV7-7 and TRBJ2-1; 12 positions match TRBD2. The CDR3 has 14 residues. Germline CDR1 is SSHAT and CDR2 is FNYEAQ (reference sequence). Here the CDR3 DNA reads TGTGCTAGCAGCGCACTAGCGGGGGGCCCAGAGCAGTTCTTC. This gives the protein CASSALAGGPEQFF.

In its sample, this clone was seen once. CDR3 DNA: TGTGCCAGCACCCCCGGCACTAACTATGGCTACACCTTC. Translating it yields CASTPGTNYGYTF. The chain recombines TRBV27 with TRBJ1-2, with unresolved D. The CDR3 runs to 13 residues. Germline V gene data show CDR1 as MNHEY and CDR2 as SMNVEV (reference sequence). The V end lost 7 bases, the J end lost 0 bases, and 9 bases lay between the germline ends.

The chain is built from TRBV6-5 and TRBJ2-1; D remains unclear. The CDR3 has 13 amino acids. V lost 0 bases and J 5 bases, leaving 5 bases between the germline ends. Germline V gene data show CDR1 as MNHEY and CDR2 as SVGAGI. The CDR3 sequence is CASSYSTDNEQFF. CDR3 DNA sequence: TGTGCCAGCAGTTACTCGACGGACAATGAGCAGTTCTTC.

The chain couples TRBV7-9 to TRBJ1-5; no clear D. Germline V gene lookup returns CDR1 SEHNR and CDR2 FQNEAQ (reference sequence). Trimming removed 5 bases at V and 0 bases at J, with 8 bases between. The CDR3 is made up of 14 amino acids. The CDR3 DNA reads TGTGCCAGCAGCCCGGACCGTAGCAATCAGCCCCAGCATTTT. Translated, it gives CASSPDRSNQPQHF.

This sequence joins TRBV19 and TRBJ2-7, with D possibly being TRBD2 (6 bases). This CDR3 contains 16 residues. The V end was cut by 9 bases, the J end by 4 bases, with 25 bases between. Germline V gene sequence: CDR1 LNHDA, CDR2 SQIVND (reference sequence). This CDR3 reads CAREPPSEHPGYEQYF. Written as DNA, the CDR3 is TGTGCCAGGGAGCCCCCTAGCGAACATCCAGGGTACGAGCAGTACTTC.

J is TRBJ1-6 and V is TRBV28, with unresolved D. The germline V and J ends were trimmed by 11 bases and 5 bases, with 13 bases remaining between them. Germline V gene sequence: CDR1 MDHEN, CDR2 SYDVKM. CDR3 length equals 13 residues. CDR3 protein: CAGARLHNSPLHF. In DNA, the CDR3 is TGTGCCGGAGCCCGACTCCATAATTCACCCCTCCACTTT.

V is TRBV29-1 and J is TRBJ2-3; D is unresolved. V lost 2 bases and J lost 2, with 8 bases in between. The CDR3 contains 13 residues. Looked up from germline, CDR1 is SQVTM and CDR2 is ANQGSEA. This CDR3 reads CSVESQHTDTQYF. Here the CDR3 DNA reads TGCAGCGTTGAAAGCCAACACACAGATACGCAGTATTTT.

V and J are TRBV14 and TRBJ2-7, with TRBD1 matching 8 bases. The germline V gene has CDR1 SGHDN and CDR2 FVKESK. The CDR3 loop spans 12 amino acids. In DNA, the CDR3 is TGTGTCGGACAGGGAGATTTCTACGAGCAGTACTTC. It is translated as CVGQGDFYEQYF.

The genes are TRBV30 and TRBJ1-2, with a weak D call TRBD1 (6 bases). There are 16 residues in the CDR3. With 2 bases removed from V and 4 bases from J, the gap between germline ends came to 20 bases. Per germline, CDR1 GTSNPN and CDR2 SVGIG (reference sequence). For the CDR3, the DNA is TGTGCCTGGAGTTCCTACGGTCTTCAGGGGCCCTATGGCTACACCTTC. This translates into CAWSSYGLQGPYGYTF.

This clone was detected once. The V and J genes are TRBV29-1 and TRBJ2-2; weak D call: TRBD1 (5 bases). The CDR3 is made up of 14 amino acids. Trimming left V 7 bases short and J 4 bases short, with 16 bases between. The germline CDR1 and CDR2 sequences are SQVTM and ANQGSEA. The CDR3 sequence is CSAKDRVPTGELFF. In DNA, the CDR3 is TGCAGCGCCAAAGACAGAGTACCCACCGGGGAGCTGTTTTTT.

This clone was seen a single time. V gene TRBV19 combines with J gene TRBJ2-3; tentatively, D is TRBD1 (6 bases). Trimming stripped 7 bases from V and 7 bases from J, with 15 bases between. CDR3 size: 13 residues. Per germline, CDR1 LNHDA and CDR2 SQIVND (reference sequence). The CDR3 region has the DNA TGTGCCAGTAATTCTGGGGGCTTTCATACGCAGTATTTT. Protein product: CASNSGGFHTQYF.

The chain has TRBV5-1 and TRBJ1-1; 7 nucleotides agree with TRBD1. The CDR3 covers 13 residues. The ends lost 0 bases at V and 11 bases at J; junction bases unmatched: 7. In germline, CDR1 is SGHRS, CDR2 YFSETQ. CDR3 residues: CASSLERGLMAFF. For the CDR3, the DNA is TGCGCCAGCAGCTTGGAGAGGGGGCTCATGGCTTTCTTT.